A selection of T cell receptor beta chains follows, all from one sample in a study of cytomegalovirus exposure and HLA in healthy donors. Generated by immunoSEQ multiplex PCR, the TCRdb table keeps only in-frame clones and is missing some. The table lists about 220,000 clones, over 60% of them singletons. Specimen: PBMCs. These receptors were taken from a male donor in good health and CMV-seronegative. CDR3s include the opening cysteine and the closing phenylalanine or tryptophan. A D gene is named only where the DNA matches it firmly. Only part of the rows carry a size: once, few, many, or a class if the clone is expanded.

. | 14 | TRBJ2-7 | TRBV11-3 | TRBD1 | TGTGCCAGCAGTTACAAGAGGGACAGCTACGAGCAGTACTTC | CASSYKRDSYEQYF
once | 15 | TRBJ2-2 | TRBV23-1 | . | TGCGCCAGCAGTGTTGAGAGGGGGGGGACCGGGGAGCTGTTTTTT | CASSVERGGTGELFF
. | 13 | TRBJ1-3 | TRBV30 | . | TGTGCCTGGAGTCTTAAATCTGGAAACACCATATATTTT | CAWSLKSGNTIYF
. | 17 | TRBJ1-1 | TRBV5-1 | . | TGCGCCAGCAGCTTGGGTATCGCGGAATCTCTTAGAACTGAAGCTTTCTTT | CASSLGIAESLRTEAFF
. | 12 | TRBJ1-1 | TRBV28 | . | TGTGCCAGCAGCTTGACAGAGACTGAAGCTTTCTTT | CASSLTETEAFF
. | 11 | TRBJ2-1 | TRBV30 | . | TGTGCCTGGAGTGTACTGGATGAGCAGTTCTTC | CAWSVLDEQFF
few | 15 | TRBJ1-3 | TRBV9 | TRBD1 | TGTGCCAGCAGCGTAGGGACAGGGGGCGGAAACACCATATATTTT | CASSVGTGGGNTIYF
. | 19 | TRBJ2-7 | TRBV7-9 | TRBD2 | TGTGCCAGCAGCGGACCTAAAGTGGAAAGGACTAGCGGGAGCTACGAGCAGTACTTC | CASSGPKVERTSGSYEQYF
few | 13 | TRBJ2-7 | TRBV18 | TRBD1 | TGTGCCAGCTCACCACTTACAGGGGTTGAGCAGTACTTC | CASSPLTGVEQYF
few | 15 | TRBJ2-2 | TRBV14 | TRBD2 | TGTGCCAGCAGCTACTCTAGCGGGAGAGCCGGGGAGCTGTTTTTT | CASSYSSGRAGELFF
. | 14 | TRBJ2-1 | TRBV7-2 | . | TGTGCCAGCAGCCCAGGTCCCCTGTACAATGAGCAGTTCTTC | CASSPGPLYNEQFF
few | 15 | TRBJ2-7 | TRBV4-3 | TRBD2 | TGCGCCAGCAGCCCAAGAGCGGGGGGGCCTTTAGAGCAGTACTTC | CASSPRAGGPLEQYF
. | 14 | TRBJ2-3 | TRBV6-4 | . | TGTGCCAGCAGCATAGGAGGTTCCACAGATACGCAGTATTTT | CASSIGGSTDTQYF
once | 17 | TRBJ1-3 | TRBV7-2 | . | TGTGCCAGCAGCCCATCCTCGGGACTGGGGGCTGGAAACACCATATATTTT | CASSPSSGLGAGNTIYF
once | 11 | TRBJ2-2 | TRBV5-1 | . | TGCGCCGTACGAAACACCGGGGAGCTGCTTTTT | CAVRNTGELLF
. | 15 | TRBJ1-1 | TRBV7-6 | TRBD1 | TGTGCCAGCCGCGCGCGGGACAGGGAGGGCACTGAAGCTTTCTTT | CASRARDREGTEAFF
. | 14 | TRBJ2-1 | TRBV9 | . | TGTGCCAGCAGCGCCGGACTGACGAAAGGAGAGCAGTTCTTC | CASSAGLTKGEQFF
. | 15 | TRBJ2-3 | TRBV27 | TRBD2 | TGTGCCAGCGGATATAGCGGGGGGGCTTCAGATACGCAGTATTTT | CASGYSGGASDTQYF
. | 13 | TRBJ1-1 | TRBV7-9 | . | TGTGCCAGCAGTAGAGACGGTGGAGGAGAAGCTTTCTTT | CASSRDGGGEAFF
. | 16 | TRBJ2-6 | TRBV5-1 | . | TGCGCCAGCTCGAACGGGATATCATCTGGGGCCAACGTCCTGACTTTC | CASSNGISSGANVLTF
. | 14 | TRBJ1-3 | TRBV4-2 | TRBD1 | TGTGCCAGCAGGGACAGGGTCTCTGGAAACACCATATATTTT | CASRDRVSGNTIYF
. | 14 | TRBJ2-7 | TRBV28 | . | TGTGCCAGCAGACCGGCAGGGAACCGCCACGAGCAGTACTTC | CASRPAGNRHEQYF
. | 14 | TRBJ2-2 | TRBV29-1 | . | TGCAGCGTTGAAGATCGCGGGAAGGCCGGGGAGCTGTTTTTT | CSVEDRGKAGELFF
once | 13 | TRBJ2-3 | TRBV30 | . | TGTGCCTGGAGTGTAACAGGGACAGATACGCAGTATTTT | CAWSVTGTDTQYF
once | 15 | TRBJ2-7 | TRBV7-7 | TRBD2 | TGTGCTAGCAGCCCGGGACTAGCGGGAGAGTACGAGCAGTACTTC | CASSPGLAGEYEQYF
few | 14 | TRBJ1-1 | TRBV6-5 | . | TGTGCCAGCAGTTACCAGCGGGGTGGGACTGAAGCTTTCTTT | CASSYQRGGTEAFF
. | 14 | TRBJ1-5 | TRBV6-1 | . | TGTGCCAGCAGTGATCCCTTCGGGAATCAGCCCCAGCATTTT | CASSDPFGNQPQHF
. | 15 | TRBJ2-7 | TRBV5-8 | TRBD1 | TGTGCCAGCAGCTTCCACCGGGACAGGGGCTACGAGCAGTACTTC | CASSFHRDRGYEQYF
once | 14 | TRBJ1-6 | TRBV25-1 | . | TGTGCCAGCAGTTTCAATTCCTATAATTCACCCCTCCACTTT | CASSFNSYNSPLHF
. | 13 | TRBJ2-1 | TRBV18 | . | TGTGCCAGCTCACCTAAAGGGGGAGAGTTGCAGTTCTTC | CASSPKGGELQFF
. | 15 | TRBJ1-1 | TRBV9 | . | TGTGCCAGCAGCGTAGATGGGTTCCGCGGGACTGAAGCTTTCTTT | CASSVDGFRGTEAFF
once | 14 | TRBJ1-4 | TRBV7-2 | . | TGTGCCAGCAGCTTAGTCGGTTCGGGAGAAAAACTGTTTTTT | CASSLVGSGEKLFF
. | 14 | TRBJ2-1 | TRBV29-1 | . | TGCAGCGTTGATGCCGGGGGCTCCTACAATGAGCAGTTCTTC | CSVDAGGSYNEQFF
. | 18 | TRBJ2-1 | TRBV21-1 | . | TGTGCCAGCAGCAAAAGGTTGTTGGGACAGCGAACCTACAATGAGCAGTTCTTC | CASSKRLLGQRTYNEQFF
. | 15 | TRBJ2-7 | TRBV15 | . | TGTGCCACCAGCAGAGATAGTGACAAGACCTACGAGCAGTACTTC | CATSRDSDKTYEQYF
few | 15 | TRBJ2-7 | TRBV7-2 | TRBD1 | TGTGCCAGCAGCCCGGACAGGGTAATTAGGTACGAGCAGTACTTC | CASSPDRVIRYEQYF
. | 12 | TRBJ2-5 | TRBV11-2 | . | TGTGCCAGCAGCTTCCCGAGAGAGACCCAGTACTTC | CASSFPRETQYF
. | 17 | TRBJ2-3 | TRBV4-3 | . | TGCGCCAGCAGCGCCCTTCTTGCGGGGACCCTCACAGATACGCAGTATTTT | CASSALLAGTLTDTQYF
. | 15 | TRBJ2-1 | TRBV9 | TRBD2 | TGTGCCAGCAGCGTAGGTCGGGAGGCAGTTAATGAGCAGTTCTTC | CASSVGREAVNEQFF
. | 16 | TRBJ2-6 | TRBV6-1 | TRBD1 | TGTGCCAGCAGCGAACAGGGGGCGCAGGGGGCCAACGTCCTGACTTTC | CASSEQGAQGANVLTF
. | 12 | TRBJ2-1 | TRBV4-1 | . | TGCGCCAGCAGCCAAGGAGGGTATGAGCAGTTCTTC | CASSQGGYEQFF
. | 13 | TRBJ1-5 | TRBV28 | . | TGTGCTACCAGGACAACACTCAATCAGCCCCAGCATTTT | CATRTTLNQPQHF
. | 16 | TRBJ2-7 | TRBV27 | TRBD2 | TGTGCCAGCAGTTTAAAGGCGGGAGGGCCCTTATACGAGCAGTACTTC | CASSLKAGGPLYEQYF
. | 14 | TRBJ1-2 | TRBV30 | . | TGTGCCTGGACCGGGGGTGGTGGGGCTCATGGCTACACCTTC | CAWTGGGGAHGYTF
. | 15 | TRBJ1-1 | TRBV21-1 | . | TGTGCCACCAACCACAGGGGGCTCATGAACACTGAAGCTTTCTTT | CATNHRGLMNTEAFF